Following are 11 T cell receptor beta chains from one sample sequenced in a study of T cell repertoires in cytomegalovirus infection. TCRdb itself ran the reads through MiXCR, one entry per CDR3 protein. The sample carries approximately 910,000 distinct CDR3 sequences, less than 40% recorded once. These receptors lack a known antigen. The source was cultured CD8+ T cells from PBMCs, collected from culture after CMV antigen stimulation. Every receptor here comes from a human donor in good health (CMV status not recorded). Some clones in this sample may be carry-over from other donors' samples.

This clonotype was seen more than once but under ten times. A read error may explain this, as a much larger clone is one base away. The chain combines TRBV7-2 with TRBJ2-1, with D perhaps TRBD1 (5 bases). V dropped 3 bases and J dropped 4 bases, with 13 bases sitting between them. The germline V gene encodes CDR1 SGHTA and CDR2 FQGNSA. The CDR3 has 15 residues. For the CDR3, the DNA is TGTGCCAGCAGCTTGGACATGGGCGATTACAATGAGCAGTTCTTC. It codes for CASSLDMGDYNEQFF.

The V and J genes are TRBV2 and TRBJ1-1, with a possible D match to TRBD1 (5 bases). Germline V gives CDR1 SNHLY, CDR2 FYNNEI. CDR3 length: 15 residues. With 5 bases removed from V and 1 base from J, the gap between germline ends came to 14 bases. CDR3 loop: CASSSSPGTNTEAFF. CDR3 nucleotide sequence: TGTGCCAGCAGTTCAAGCCCAGGGACGAACACTGAAGCTTTCTTT.

The chain couples TRBV27 to TRBJ2-7; 11 nucleotides agree with TRBD2. The CDR3 loop spans 18 amino acids. Unmatched junction bases numbered 12, after V lost 2 bases and J lost 3 bases. In germline, CDR1 is MNHEY, CDR2 SMNVEV (reference sequence). The CDR3 nucleotides are TGTGCCAGCAGTTTACGCTCTAGCGGGGGGCCCAAGTACTACGAGCAGTACTTC. Residues: CASSLRSSGGPKYYEQYF.

This clonotype was seen only a few times. The chain uses TRBV6-5 and TRBJ1-5; D is perhaps TRBD1 (5 bases). Germline loops: CDR1 MNHEY, CDR2 SVGAGI. Trimming took off 0 bases at V and 0 bases at J, with 9 bases between the two ends. The CDR3 covers 16 residues. In nucleotides, the CDR3 is TGTGCCAGCAGTTACTCGGGGCCAGATAGCAATCAGCCCCAGCATTTT. It yields the protein CASSYSGPDSNQPQHF.

This clonotype showed up many times. The DNA is left out, because the CDR3 cannot be placed on it with certainty; the CDR3 is given as TCRdb lists it. The rearrangement joins TRBV28 to TRBJ1-1. Germline CDR1 and CDR2: MDHEN and SYDVKM. Termini included, the CDR3 measures 22 amino acids. CDR3 amino acids: CASSWLNSTSVPAVWRNTEAFF.

The chain employs TRBV3-1 and TRBJ2-7; the D is unclear. V was cut by 7 bases and J by 1 base, with 14 bases left in between. The CDR3 runs 14 residues. Germline assignment: CDR1 LGHDT and CDR2 YNNKEL (reference sequence). The CDR3 bases are TGTGCCAGCAAGCCCTCGTTGGGGTCCTACGAGCAGTACTTC. Encoded protein: CASKPSLGSYEQYF.

The chain couples TRBV28 to TRBJ2-7; maybe TRBD1 (6 bases). CDR1 and CDR2 from the germline V gene are MDHEN and SYDVKM. The CDR3 is 13 residues long. Trimming pared 5 bases from V and 6 bases from J, leaving 14 bases between. The CDR3 region is CASSQQGWVEQYV. The CDR3 bases are TGTGCCAGCAGTCAACAGGGTTGGGTCGAGCAGTACGTC.

The rearrangement joins TRBV2 to TRBJ2-2; TRBD2 aligns across 12 bases. Looked up from germline, CDR1 is SNHLY and CDR2 is FYNNEI. The CDR3 sequence is 19 residues long. The ends lost 2 bases at V and 0 bases at J; junction bases unmatched: 7. CDR3 nucleotide sequence: TGTGCCAGCAGTGAAATCCTAGCGGGGGGGCCCTCGAACACCGGGGAGCTGTTTTTT. This encodes CASSEILAGGPSNTGELFF. Supplemented by reference TRBV2 and TRBJ2-2, the full variable domain reads EPEVTQTPSHQVTQMGQEVILRCVPISNHLYFYWYRQILGQKVEFLVSFYNNEISEKSEIFDDQFSVERPDGSNFTLKIRSTKLEDSAMYFCASSEILAGGPSNTGELFFGEGSRLTVL.

This clonotype appeared a few times. The V call is TRBV10-3, the J call TRBJ2-1, with D unresolved. CDR1 ENHRY and CDR2 SYGVKD come from the germline V gene. This CDR3 has 15 residues. Trimming stripped 0 bases from V and 1 base from J, with 7 bases between. CDR3 region: CAISESPDSYNEQFF. CDR3 sequence (DNA): TGTGCCATCAGTGAGTCCCCCGATTCCTACAATGAGCAGTTCTTC.

The V gene is TRBV7-6, the J gene TRBJ2-5, with D perhaps matching TRBD1 or TRBD2 (5 bases each). The germline gives CDR1 SGHVS, CDR2 FNYEAQ. CDR3 size: 16 residues. V lost 4 bases and J 5 bases, leaving 20 bases between the germline ends. CDR3 protein: CASSSTGSPWGETQYF. Here the CDR3 DNA reads TGTGCCAGCAGCTCAACCGGATCTCCCTGGGGGGAGACCCAGTACTTC.

The chain couples TRBV7-9 to TRBJ1-1, with D perhaps matching TRBD1 (6 bases). The CDR3 contains 15 residues. V was clipped by 4 bases and J by 5 bases, with 17 bases between them. Looked up from germline, CDR1 is SEHNR and CDR2 is FQNEAQ (reference sequence). Here the CDR3 DNA reads TGTGCCAGCAGCTCTCTAGGACAGTTTTTTACTGAAGCTTTCTTT. Protein product: CASSSLGQFFTEAFF.